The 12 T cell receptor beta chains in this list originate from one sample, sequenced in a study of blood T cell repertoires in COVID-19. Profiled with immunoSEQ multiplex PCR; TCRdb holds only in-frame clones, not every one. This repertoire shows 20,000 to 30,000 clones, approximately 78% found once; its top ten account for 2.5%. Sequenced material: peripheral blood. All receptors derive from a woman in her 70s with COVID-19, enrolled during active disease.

The CDR3 DNA is TGTGCCAGCACCTACCGGCGGGCAGGCTATAATTCACCCCTCCACTTT. Its translation is CASTYRRAGYNSPLHF. The J gene is TRBJ1-6, the V gene TRBV5-5, with D unclear. V lost 6 bases, J lost 3 bases, and 16 bases lay in between. This CDR3 comprises 16 residues. Germline V gene lookup returns CDR1 SGHKS and CDR2 YYEKEE (reference sequence).

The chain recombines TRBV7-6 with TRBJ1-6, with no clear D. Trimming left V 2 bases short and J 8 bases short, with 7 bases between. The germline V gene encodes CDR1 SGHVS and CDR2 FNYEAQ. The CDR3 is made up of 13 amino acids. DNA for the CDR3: TGTGCCAGCAGCTTACAGGTTGATTCACCCCTCCACTTT. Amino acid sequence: CASSLQVDSPLHF.

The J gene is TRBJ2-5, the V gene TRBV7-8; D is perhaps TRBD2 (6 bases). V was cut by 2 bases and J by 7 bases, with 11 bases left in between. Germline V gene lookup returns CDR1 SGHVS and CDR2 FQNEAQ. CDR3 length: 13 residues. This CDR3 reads CASSLSSAATQYF. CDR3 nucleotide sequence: TGTGCCAGCAGCTTATCTAGCGCGGCGACCCAGTACTTC.

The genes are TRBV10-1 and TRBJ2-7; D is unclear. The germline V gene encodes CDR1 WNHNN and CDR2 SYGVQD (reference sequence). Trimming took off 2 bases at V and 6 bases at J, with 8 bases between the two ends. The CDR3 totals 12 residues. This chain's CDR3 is CASSELQAEQYF. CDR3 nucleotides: TGCGCCAGCAGTGAGCTGCAGGCCGAGCAGTACTTC.

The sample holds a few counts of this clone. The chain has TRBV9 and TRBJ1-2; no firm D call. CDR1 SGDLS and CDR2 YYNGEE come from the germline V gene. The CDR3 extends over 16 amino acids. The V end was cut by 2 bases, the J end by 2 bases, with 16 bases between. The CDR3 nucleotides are TGTGCCAGCAGCGTCGGAAGGGTCACGGGGAACTATGGCTACACCTTC. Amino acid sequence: CASSVGRVTGNYGYTF.

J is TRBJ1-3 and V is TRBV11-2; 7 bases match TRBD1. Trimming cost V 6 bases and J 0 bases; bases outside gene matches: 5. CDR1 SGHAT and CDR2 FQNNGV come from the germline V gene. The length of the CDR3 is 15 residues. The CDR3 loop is CASRPGQSSGNTIYF. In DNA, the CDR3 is TGTGCCAGCAGACCGGGACAGAGCTCTGGAAACACCATATATTTT.

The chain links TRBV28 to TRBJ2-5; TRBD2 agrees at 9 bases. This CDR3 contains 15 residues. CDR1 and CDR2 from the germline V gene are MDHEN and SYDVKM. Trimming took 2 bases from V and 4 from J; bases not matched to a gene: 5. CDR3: CASSLVAGEGETQYF. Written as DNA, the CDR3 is TGTGCCAGCAGTTTAGTAGCGGGAGAAGGAGAGACCCAGTACTTC. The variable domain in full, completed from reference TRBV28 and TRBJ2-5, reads DVKVTQSSRYLVKRTGEKVFLECVQDMDHENMFWYRQDPGLGLRLIYFSYDVKMKEKGDIPEGYSVSREKKERFSLILESASTNQTSMYLCASSLVAGEGETQYFGPGTRLLVL.

CDR3 nucleotides: TGTGCCAGCAGTTCGACTAGCGCAAGCTCCTACAATGAGCAGTTCTTC. This encodes CASSSTSASSYNEQFF. The V call is TRBV7-6, the J call TRBJ2-1, with 8 bases lining up with TRBD2. Trimming at V came to 6 bases and at J to 0 bases, leaving 7 bases not matched to a gene. The germline gives CDR1 SGHVS, CDR2 FNYEAQ. This CDR3 is 16 amino acids long. Drawing the rest from reference TRBV7-6 and TRBJ2-1, the complete variable domain is GAGVSQSPRYKVTKRGQDVALRCDPISGHVSLYWYRQALGQGPEFLTYFNYEAQQDKSGLPNDRFSAERPEGSISTLTIQRTEQRDSAMYRCASSSTSASSYNEQFFGPGTRLTVL.

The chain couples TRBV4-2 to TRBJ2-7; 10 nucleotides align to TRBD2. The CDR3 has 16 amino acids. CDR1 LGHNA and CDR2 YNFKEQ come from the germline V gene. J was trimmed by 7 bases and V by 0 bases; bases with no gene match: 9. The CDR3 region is CASSQEAGGLSREQYF. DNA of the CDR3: TGTGCCAGCAGCCAAGAAGCGGGGGGGCTCTCTAGGGAGCAGTACTTC.

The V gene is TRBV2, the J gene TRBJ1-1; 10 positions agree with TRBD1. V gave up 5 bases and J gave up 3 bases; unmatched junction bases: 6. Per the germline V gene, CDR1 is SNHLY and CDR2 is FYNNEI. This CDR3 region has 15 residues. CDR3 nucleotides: TGTGCCAGCAGTCACCGCGGGACAGGGGACACTGAAGCTTTCTTT. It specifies CASSHRGTGDTEAFF.

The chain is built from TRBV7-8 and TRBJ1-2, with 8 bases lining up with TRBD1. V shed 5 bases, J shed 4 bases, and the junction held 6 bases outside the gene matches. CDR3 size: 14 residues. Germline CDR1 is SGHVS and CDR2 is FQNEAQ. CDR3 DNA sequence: TGTGCCAGCAGCACTTCCGGGACAGGCTATGGCTACACCTTC. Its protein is CASSTSGTGYGYTF.

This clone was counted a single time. The CDR3 bases are TGTGCCAGCAGCTCGGGACAGGGCTCACCCCTCCACTTT. Its translation is CASSSGQGSPLHF. The V call is TRBV7-2, the J call TRBJ1-6; TRBD1 agrees at 9 bases. This CDR3 has 13 amino acids. Germline lookup yields CDR1 SGHTA and CDR2 FQGNSA. The junction had 2 bases not matched to a gene; V was cut back by 4 bases and J by 10 bases.